The next 12 T cell receptor beta chains were all read from a single sample in a study of patients and donors after allogeneic stem cell transplantation. TCRdb called the RT-PCR reads again in MiXCR, with one record for every CDR3 protein. Here the sample spans 920,000 or so distinct CDR3 sequences, under 20% being singletons. Sequencing used blood, either unsorted or a sorted T cell fraction (not recorded which). The receptors derive from a human donor who was either an allogeneic HSCT recipient or a stem cell or donor lymphocyte infusion donor (not recorded which). It is not recorded whose cells these are; they may come from a transplant donor.

This clonotype was detected only a few times. The rearrangement uses TRBV4-2 and TRBJ2-3, with D tentatively TRBD2 (5 bases). CDR3 size: 16 residues. Germline-derived CDR1 and CDR2 are LGHNA and YNFKEQ. Trimming took off 0 bases at V and 2 bases at J, with 12 bases between the two ends. Written as DNA, the CDR3 is TGTGCCAGCAGCCAAGATGTAAAGCGGATCACAGATACGCAGTATTTT. As protein: CASSQDVKRITDTQYF.

In its sample, this clonotype was seen a few times. The J gene is TRBJ2-3, the V gene TRBV20-1; D is perhaps TRBD1 or TRBD2 (5 bases each). Trimming removed 0 bases at V and 0 bases at J, with 13 bases between. Germline loops: CDR1 DFQATT, CDR2 SNEGSKA (reference sequence). The CDR3 runs 16 residues. This chain's CDR3 is CSARDVGRRSTDTQYF. The CDR3 DNA sequence: TGCAGTGCTAGAGATGTGGGACGGAGAAGCACAGATACGCAGTATTTT.

This chain joins TRBV29-1 and TRBJ1-1; TRBD1 matches at 8 bases. Germline CDR1 SQVTM, CDR2 ANQGSEA. The CDR3 extends over 17 amino acids. V lost 6 bases and J lost 5; bases outside the gene matches: 20. The CDR3 region has the DNA TGCAGCGTGTCGAAACGTCCCGGACAGGGACGCAGGACTGAAGCTTTCTTT. This codes for CSVSKRPGQGRRTEAFF.

The rearrangement uses TRBV4-3 and TRBJ2-7, with a tentative D call TRBD2 (7 bases). The CDR3 consists of 16 residues. With 5 bases removed from V and 0 bases from J, the gap between germline ends came to 17 bases. Per germline, CDR1 LGHNA and CDR2 YSLEER. The CDR3 DNA is TGCGCCAGCAGCAAAACCTTCGGGGGGCCCTCCTACGAGCAGTACTTC. Translated: CASSKTFGGPSYEQYF.

This clonotype has only a few counts. The rearrangement uses TRBV5-4 and TRBJ2-7; D may be TRBD2 (7 bases). The CDR3 length is 14 residues. Germline CDR1 is SGHNT and CDR2 is YYREEE (reference sequence). With 4 bases removed from V and 3 bases from J, the gap between germline ends came to 14 bases. CDR3 DNA: TGTGCCAGCAGCCAATGGGGGGGCGGCTACGAGCAGTACTTC. It translates to CASSQWGGGYEQYF.

This chain connects TRBV20-1 to TRBJ2-7; D is uncertain. CDR3 length: 12 residues. The V and J ends lost 1 base and 5 bases respectively, with 9 bases between them. CDR1 is DFQATT, CDR2 SNEGSKA, per germline (reference sequence). The CDR3: CSARAAGHEQYF. The DNA for the CDR3 is TGCAGTGCTAGAGCGGCAGGTCACGAGCAGTACTTC.

The gene calls are TRBV19 and TRBJ2-2; either TRBD1 or TRBD2 may fit D (5 bases each). From germline, CDR1 is LNHDA and CDR2 SQIVND (reference sequence). Trimming pared 1 base from V and 3 bases from J, leaving 12 bases between. This CDR3 contains 16 residues. CDR3 in DNA: TGTGCCAGTAGTATAGCTGCAGGGCGGGACACCGGGGAGCTGTTTTTT. Residues: CASSIAAGRDTGELFF.

The chain links TRBV20-1 to TRBJ2-1; D uncertain. The V end lost 3 bases, the J end lost 0 bases, and 12 bases lay between the germline ends. Germline V gives CDR1 DFQATT, CDR2 SNEGSKA (reference sequence). The CDR3 runs 15 residues. CDR3 sequence: CSASWTQSSYNEQFF. The CDR3 DNA is TGCAGTGCTAGCTGGACCCAAAGCTCCTACAATGAGCAGTTCTTC.

V is TRBV12-3 or TRBV12-4 and J is TRBJ1-2; 8 positions match TRBD1. This CDR3 has 16 residues. Trimming removed 10 bases from V and 5 bases from J; junction bases left unmatched: 18. CDR3 sequence reads: CAINPEDRDTKYGYTF. DNA of the CDR3: TGTGCCATAAACCCGGAGGACAGGGACACCAAATATGGCTACACCTTC.

Only a few counts were recorded for this clonotype. This chain uses TRBV12-3 or TRBV12-4 with TRBJ2-2, with 8 bases identical to TRBD1. Germline trimming cut 5 bases from V and 5 bases from J; bases unmatched to any gene: 7. The CDR3 is 15 residues long. CDR3 protein: CASSTDRGWTGELFF. The CDR3 bases are TGTGCCAGCAGTACTGACAGGGGATGGACCGGGGAGCTGTTTTTT.

The chain is built from TRBV12-3 or TRBV12-4 and TRBJ2-2; D call uncertain. Trimming cost V 7 bases and J 4 bases, with 16 bases left between them. The CDR3 has 15 amino acids. The CDR3 nucleotides read TGTGCCAGCAAACTCTCCATACCGGGCACCGGGGAGCTGTTTTTT. Protein product: CASKLSIPGTGELFF.

The chain is built from TRBV6-5 and TRBJ1-1; 8 positions match TRBD1. This CDR3 is built from 16 residues. Trimming at V came to 2 bases and at J to 4 bases, leaving 9 bases not matched to a gene. Germline V gene data show CDR1 as MNHEY and CDR2 as SVGAGI. CDR3 bases: TGTGCCAGCAGTTACCAAGGACAGGGCGTGGGCACTGAAGCTTTCTTT. Protein sequence: CASSYQGQGVGTEAFF.